The entry below describes one TCR beta chain. Germline lookup yields CDR1 MNHEY and CDR2 SVGEGT. V shed 2 bases and J shed 8 bases, with 12 bases lying between them. This CDR3 has 13 amino acids. The data stem from a study of blood T cell repertoires in COVID-19. Across the whole study: The origin of the acute and convalescent COVID-19 samples was the United States, Italy and Spain. PBMCs, B-cell-depleted T cells, or T cells were the source of the cDNA or gDNA that made up the material.

Per the original methods: Estimates of nucleated cell counts were drawn from the amplification of reference gene primers. Assay used: immunoSEQ multiplex PCR; TCRdb lists only in-frame clones, some missing. V, J and clone size derive from that table, while D and trimming were established from the DNA sequence. The table lists roughly 150,000 clones, about 81% of them singletons, with approximately 18% in the top ten. The receptor comes from a woman of 80 years or more with acute or convalescent COVID-19. Source material: peripheral blood. This chain uses TRBV6-2 or TRBV6-3 with TRBJ1-2; D ambiguous. The CDR3, as DNA: TGTGCCAGCAGTTACGAGGGTGTTGGGGGCTACACCTTC. This translates into CASSYEGVGGYTF.